The 16 T cell receptor beta chains presented below share a single source sample, sequenced in a study of CD8 T cells in ankylosing spondylitis. What these receptors recognize is not known. Using its own MiXCR run on the 5' RACE reads, TCRdb lists one record per CDR3 protein. The sample contains under 550,000 distinct CDR3 sequences, roughly 27% of which appear only once. Study-wide results and caveats: A motif of under 10 highly homologous TCR beta variants was seen as apparently characteristic of ankylosing spondylitis blood.

The sequenced material came from blood, either unsorted or a sorted T cell fraction (not recorded which). The receptors were sampled from a male donor with ankylosing spondylitis.

This clonotype was observed a handful of times. The chain employs TRBV2 and TRBJ2-1, with D possibly matching TRBD1 (5 bases). The CDR3 sequence is 14 residues long. The germline V and J ends were trimmed by 7 bases and 8 bases, with 18 bases remaining between them. Germline V gene lookup returns CDR1 SNHLY and CDR2 FYNNEI. The CDR3 DNA reads as TGTGCCAGCACCGGAAGGGGCCCGTACGATGAGCAGTTCTTC. Encoded protein: CASTGRGPYDEQFF.

The rearrangement joins TRBV11-2 to TRBJ2-2; possibly TRBD2 for D (6 bases). V shed 5 bases and J shed 4 bases, with 14 bases lying between them. CDR3 length: 15 amino acids. Germline CDR1 and CDR2: SGHAT and FQNNGV. The CDR3 DNA follows: TGTGCCAGCAGCCTCGGGACTGTTCCCACCGGGGAGCTGTTTTTT. It is translated as CASSLGTVPTGELFF.

The rearrangement links TRBV24-1 to TRBJ2-1, with 8 bases matching TRBD2. Germline-derived CDR1 and CDR2 are KGHDR and SFDVKD. There are 14 residues in the CDR3. Losses at the gene ends were 7 bases for V and 4 bases for J; bases not matched to a gene: 5. CDR3 loop: CATRGSGIYNEQFF. CDR3 sequence (DNA): TGTGCCACCAGGGGTAGCGGGATATACAATGAGCAGTTCTTC.

This clonotype was detected only a few times. The chain has TRBV12-3 or TRBV12-4 and TRBJ2-1; the match to TRBD2 covers 11 bases. This CDR3 contains 15 residues. Trimming cost V 7 bases and J 8 bases; bases outside gene matches: 10. This chain's CDR3 is CASTQQGLAVYEQFF. The CDR3 DNA reads TGTGCCAGCACCCAGCAGGGACTAGCGGTCTATGAGCAGTTCTTC.

This clonotype was recorded a few times. The chain employs TRBV7-9 and TRBJ1-1; 8 bases align to TRBD1. V was clipped by 5 bases and J by 3 bases; unmatched bases: 5. This CDR3 spans 14 amino acids. Per the germline V gene, CDR1 is SEHNR and CDR2 is FQNEAQ (reference sequence). CDR3 sequence: CASSATGAYTEAFF. The CDR3 nucleotides read TGTGCCAGCAGCGCGACAGGGGCGTACACTGAAGCTTTCTTT.

Of note for this clonotype: One end of the junction does not line up with germline, which may come from a read error. This chain connects TRBV9 to TRBJ1-1; D remains ambiguous. Germline CDR1 and CDR2: SGDLS and YYNGEE. CDR3 length: 13 amino acids. The CDR3 nucleotides read TGTGCCAGCACCGTAATAAATAGGGCTGAAGCTTTCTTT. Translating gives CASTVINRAEAFF.

This clonotype was seen a handful of times. The rearrangement joins TRBV12-3 or TRBV12-4 to TRBJ2-7; possible D gene TRBD2, 6 bases. The CDR3 extends over 13 amino acids. V shed 6 bases and J shed 0 bases, with 9 bases lying between them. The CDR3 here is CASRRGSSYEQYF. DNA for the CDR3: TGTGCCAGCAGGCGGGGAAGCTCCTACGAGCAGTACTTC.

V gene TRBV7-2 combines with J gene TRBJ1-1; TRBD1 might be the D (5 bases). This CDR3 spans 14 amino acids. Trimming took 0 bases from V and 3 from J, leaving 8 bases between them. The germline CDR1 and CDR2 sequences are SGHTA and FQGNSA. The CDR3 sequence is CASSLAPTDTEAFF. DNA of the CDR3: TGTGCCAGCAGCTTAGCGCCGACAGACACTGAAGCTTTCTTT.

The table lists this clonotype with a few counts. The genes are TRBV5-1 and TRBJ2-1; possibly TRBD2 for D (6 bases). Germline V CDR1 and CDR2: SGHRS, YFSETQ. This CDR3 contains 19 residues. V gave up 5 bases and J gave up 3 bases, with 27 bases separating them. The CDR3 DNA reads as TGCGCCAGCAGGCCCGTCCGGGGAGGTGGATCCTCCATCTACAATGAGCAGTTCTTC. Amino acid sequence: CASRPVRGGGSSIYNEQFF. Variable domain in full (rest from reference TRBV5-1 and TRBJ2-1): KAGVTQTPRYLIKTRGQQVTLSCSPISGHRSVSWYQQTPGQGLQFLFEYFSETQRNKGNFPGRFSGRQFSNSRSEMNVSTLELGDSALYLCASRPVRGGGSSIYNEQFFGPGTRLTVL.

This clonotype showed up just a few times. The rearrangement joins TRBV27 to TRBJ1-3, with no clear D. V was clipped by 6 bases and J by 0 bases, with 9 bases between them. CDR3 length equals 14 residues. From germline, CDR1 is MNHEY and CDR2 SMNVEV (reference sequence). The CDR3 reads CASRVSLSGNTIYF. DNA of the CDR3: TGTGCCAGCAGAGTAAGCCTCTCTGGAAACACCATATATTTT.

This chain links TRBV9 with TRBJ1-5; D not resolved. The CDR3 runs 14 residues. Germline CDR1 SGDLS, CDR2 YYNGEE. V was trimmed by 3 bases and J by 7 bases, leaving 14 bases between them. The DNA for the CDR3 is TGTGCCAGCAGCGCCCGACCTCTCGCGCAGCCCCAGCATTTT. Its protein is CASSARPLAQPQHF.

This clonotype turned up a few times. This chain uses TRBV15 with TRBJ1-6; TRBD1 matches at 9 bases. The germline gives CDR1 LNHNV, CDR2 YYDKDF (reference sequence). The J segment lost 9 bases and the V segment lost 5 bases, leaving 5 bases of the junction unmatched. The CDR3 extends over 14 amino acids. The CDR3 DNA sequence: TGTGCCACCAGCCTGGACAGGGGATTTTCACCCCTCCACTTT. Its protein product is CATSLDRGFSPLHF.

DNA of the CDR3: TGCGCCAGCAGCTTCGGGACCTCGACGGCGCCCCAGCATTTT. Protein product: CASSFGTSTAPQHF. The rearrangement uses TRBV5-1 and TRBJ1-5, with D possibly being TRBD1 (5 bases). V was cut by 2 bases and J by 9 bases, with 15 bases left in between. This CDR3 has 14 amino acids. In germline, CDR1 is SGHRS, CDR2 YFSETQ.

This clonotype turned up a few times. V usage is TRBV13 and J usage is TRBJ1-2, with TRBD1 identical over 7 bases. CDR3 length equals 16 residues. The germline gives CDR1 PRHDT, CDR2 FYEKMQ (reference sequence). The trim removed 5 bases at V and 6 bases at J, leaving 15 bases unmatched. The CDR3 DNA reads TGTGCCAGCAGCCGTAATACAGGGGCACTCCCTGATGGCTACACCTTC. Translation gives CASSRNTGALPDGYTF.

This sequence joins TRBV20-1 and TRBJ1-4; TRBD1 matches at 8 bases. This CDR3 contains 14 residues. V lost 3 bases to trimming and J lost 7 bases; unmatched junction nucleotides: 7. In germline, CDR1 is DFQATT, CDR2 SNEGSKA (reference sequence). CDR3 DNA sequence: TGCAGTGCTAGCCAGGGGGCGGGAGGTGAAAAACTGTTTTTT. Translation: CSASQGAGGEKLFF.

V usage is TRBV9 and J usage is TRBJ2-3; 8 bases are shared with TRBD2. The CDR3 length is 17 residues. The V and J ends lost 4 bases and 9 bases, in that order; junction bases with no gene match: 19. Germline V CDR1 and CDR2: SGDLS, YYNGEE. The CDR3 loop reads CASSLVGSGNPARTQYF. The CDR3 DNA is TGTGCCAGCAGCCTAGTGGGTAGCGGGAACCCGGCACGGACGCAGTATTTT.